Below, 24 T cell receptor beta chains from the same sample are listed, as sequenced in a study of blood T cell repertoires in COVID-19. This table comes from immunoSEQ multiplex PCR, and its TCRdb copy is limited to in-frame clones, with some not included. This table has 110,000 to 150,000 clones, 79% appearing once. The specimen was peripheral blood. Receptors originate from a woman in her seventies with COVID-19, enrolled during active disease.

This clone has only one observation. V gene TRBV5-8 combines with J gene TRBJ1-6, with TRBD1 identical over 7 bases. The trim removed 7 bases at V and 9 bases at J, leaving 13 bases unmatched. The CDR3 runs 15 residues. CDR1 and CDR2 from the germline V gene are SGHTS and YDEGEE. The CDR3 DNA sequence: TGTGCCAGCGTAAGAGGGGACAGCCGAATTTCACCCCTCCACTTT. This encodes CASVRGDSRISPLHF.

The CDR3 DNA reads TGTGCCAGTAGTGCCCTAGGAGGGAGGAGCTCCTACGAGCAGTACTTC. It yields the protein CASSALGGRSSYEQYF. This rearrangement joins TRBV19 to TRBJ2-7; D might be TRBD2 (6 bases). V lost 5 bases to trimming and J lost 0 bases, with 17 bases between them. Germline assignment: CDR1 LNHDA and CDR2 SQIVND (reference sequence). CDR3 size: 16 residues. The full variable domain, completed using reference TRBV19 and TRBJ2-7, is DGGITQSPKYLFRKEGQNVTLSCEQNLNHDAMYWYRQDPGQGLRLIYYSQIVNDFQKGDIAEGYSVSREKKESFPLTVTSAQKNPTAFYLCASSALGGRSSYEQYFGPGTRLTVT.

This clone was picked up a small number of times. This CDR3 reads CSVGIQQETQYF. DNA for the CDR3: TGCAGCGTTGGTATCCAGCAAGAGACCCAGTACTTC. J is TRBJ2-5 and V is TRBV29-1; D is uncertain. Germline CDR1 reads SQVTM; CDR2 reads ANQGSEA. V lost 4 bases and J lost 2, with 8 bases in between. CDR3 length: 12 residues.

The rearrangement uses TRBV18 and TRBJ2-1, with D perhaps being TRBD1 or TRBD2 (5 bases each). CDR1 is KGHSH and CDR2 is LQKENI in the germline V gene. The V and J ends lost 6 bases and 6 bases respectively, with 18 bases between them. This CDR3 spans 15 amino acids. The CDR3 coding sequence is TGTGCCAGCTCTCCAGGGTTGGTTCGGGGCAATGAGCAGTTCTTC. Amino acid sequence: CASSPGLVRGNEQFF.

The gene calls are TRBV5-1 and TRBJ2-1; 11 positions match TRBD2. The CDR3 has 17 residues. Germline V gene data show CDR1 as SGHRS and CDR2 as YFSETQ. The trim removed 3 bases at V and 0 bases at J, leaving 5 bases unmatched. CDR3 sequence: CASSSSTSGASYNEQFF. In nucleotides, the CDR3 is TGCGCCAGCAGCTCCTCGACTAGCGGGGCCTCCTACAATGAGCAGTTCTTC.

This clone appeared a few times. The gene calls are TRBV19 and TRBJ2-3; tentative D call: TRBD1 (6 bases). The V end lost 2 bases, the J end lost 4 bases, and 13 bases lay between the germline ends. This CDR3 spans 15 amino acids. CDR1 and CDR2 (germline): LNHDA, SQIVND (reference sequence). CDR3 residues: CASSIKWGPADTQYF. The CDR3 DNA is TGTGCCAGTAGTATAAAATGGGGGCCAGCAGATACGCAGTATTTT.

The V call is TRBV18, the J call TRBJ2-1; D possibly corresponds to TRBD2 (6 bases). Trimming shortened V by 6 bases and J by 12 bases, and 15 bases separated the two germline ends. The CDR3 is 12 residues long. CDR1 and CDR2 from the germline V gene are KGHSH and LQKENI. CDR3: CASSAGPSGQFF. In DNA form, the CDR3 reads TGTGCCAGCTCGGCGGGACCCTCGGGGCAGTTCTTC.

V gene TRBV6-2 or TRBV6-3 combines with J gene TRBJ1-1; D possibly corresponds to TRBD1 (6 bases). From germline, CDR1 is MNHEY and CDR2 SVGEGT. The CDR3 spans 12 residues. Trimming left V 5 bases short and J 11 bases short, with 15 bases between. The CDR3 spells CASSLRPTGAFF. The CDR3 DNA follows: TGTGCCAGCAGTCTCCGACCAACAGGGGCTTTCTTT.

The chain has TRBV7-8 and TRBJ2-6, with D possibly being TRBD2 (6 bases). CDR1 SGHVS and CDR2 FQNEAQ come from the germline V gene. Trimming removed 8 bases at V and 0 bases at J, with 14 bases between. The CDR3 runs to 16 residues. The CDR3 bases are TGTGCCAGCGGAGGGAGGTGGGACTCTGGGGCCAACGTCCTGACTTTC. Protein: CASGGRWDSGANVLTF.

This clone has a single count. The V gene is TRBV30, the J gene TRBJ2-1; 9 positions agree with TRBD2. With V trimmed by 1 base and J by 6 bases, 7 bases remained unmatched. The CDR3 runs to 15 residues. Germline V lookup: CDR1 GTSNPN, CDR2 SVGIG (reference sequence). The DNA of the CDR3 is TGTGCCTGGAGTGACCTAGCGGGAAGGAGCAATGAGCAGTTCTTC. Its protein is CAWSDLAGRSNEQFF.

This clone was seen a few times. The chain couples TRBV19 to TRBJ2-1; D is unresolved. The CDR3 length is 15 residues. Between the trimmed V and J ends, which lost 2 bases and 10 bases, there was a span of 18 bases. Germline V gene lookup returns CDR1 LNHDA and CDR2 SQIVND (reference sequence). In nucleotides, the CDR3 is TGTGCCAGTAGTATAAAATATACCCAAAGAGGCGAGCAGTTCTTC. Translation: CASSIKYTQRGEQFF.

The rearrangement uses TRBV5-6 and TRBJ1-1; 9 positions match TRBD1. The CDR3 sequence is 16 residues long. Germline-derived CDR1 and CDR2 are SGHDT and YYEEEE. With 3 bases clipped from V and 3 bases from J, the junction kept 9 bases outside the gene matches. The CDR3 DNA sequence: TGTGCCAGCAGCTCAGACGGGACAGGGATAGACACTGAAGCTTTCTTT. Protein: CASSSDGTGIDTEAFF.

This clone appeared a single time. The chain is built from TRBV5-5 and TRBJ2-3, with TRBD1 matching 9 bases. The CDR3 has 15 amino acids. V lost 4 bases to trimming and J lost 4 bases; unmatched junction nucleotides: 7. Germline CDR1 reads SGHKS; CDR2 reads YYEKEE (reference sequence). CDR3 region: CASSRHGTGSDTQYF. CDR3 nucleotides: TGTGCCAGCAGCCGCCACGGGACAGGGTCAGATACGCAGTATTTT.

The CDR3 here is CASSGGGNEQFF. In DNA form, the CDR3 reads TGTGCCAGCAGTGGTGGGGGGAATGAGCAGTTCTTC. The chain joins TRBV28 to TRBJ2-1; weak D call: TRBD2 (6 bases). This CDR3 has 12 amino acids. V lost 5 bases to trimming and J lost 7 bases, with 9 bases between them. Germline assignment: CDR1 MDHEN and CDR2 SYDVKM. Looking up the rest from reference TRBV28 and TRBJ2-1 gives the full variable domain: DVKVTQSSRYLVKRTGEKVFLECVQDMDHENMFWYRQDPGLGLRLIYFSYDVKMKEKGDIPEGYSVSREKKERFSLILESASTNQTSMYLCASSGGGNEQFFGPGTRLTVL.

The chain recombines TRBV16 with TRBJ1-5; D is ambiguous. The CDR3 is 19 residues long. The ends were cut back, 0 bases at V and 6 bases at J, with 24 bases in the middle. Looked up from germline, CDR1 is KGHSY and CDR2 is FQNENV. CDR3 loop: CASSQSALLGSQNLQPQHF. CDR3 DNA sequence: TGTGCCAGCAGCCAATCCGCCCTCCTCGGGAGTCAGAACCTTCAGCCCCAGCATTTT.

The V gene is TRBV3-1 (or the pseudogene TRBV3-2), the J gene TRBJ2-2, with D possibly TRBD1 on 6 matching bases. Germline values: CDR1 LGHDT, CDR2 YNNKEL (reference sequence). V lost 1 base and J 6 bases, leaving 9 bases between the germline ends. This CDR3 contains 14 residues. The CDR3 region is CASSQAGTPGELFF. CDR3 nucleotides: TGTGCCAGCAGCCAAGCCGGGACACCCGGGGAGCTGTTTTTT.

The chain has TRBV6-5 and TRBJ1-5; the match to TRBD1 covers 10 bases. Trimming removed 6 bases from V and 3 bases from J; junction bases left unmatched: 2. The CDR3 extends over 14 amino acids. Germline loops: CDR1 MNHEY, CDR2 SVGAGI. CDR3 DNA: TGTGCCAGCAGGACAGGGGGCTCCAATCAGCCCCAGCATTTT. This translates into CASRTGGSNQPQHF.

The chain combines TRBV7-2 with TRBJ2-7; no firm D call. The V gene's germline CDR1 is SGHTA and CDR2 FQGNSA. V was clipped by 7 bases and J by 6 bases, with 10 bases between them. The CDR3 runs to 11 residues. CDR3 nucleotides: TGTGCCAGCACCTCCTCGGGCGAGCAGTACTTC. Its translation: CASTSSGEQYF.

This clone was recorded a few times. The chain carries TRBV18 and TRBJ2-3; D is possibly TRBD1 (6 bases). In germline, CDR1 is KGHSH, CDR2 LQKENI. V gave up 3 bases and J gave up 1 base, with 11 bases separating them. The CDR3 runs to 15 residues. For the CDR3, the DNA is TGTGCCAGCTCACCTTCAGGGGCGGGCACAGATACGCAGTATTTT. Translation gives CASSPSGAGTDTQYF.

J is TRBJ1-2 and V is TRBV28, with TRBD1 matching 8 bases. CDR3 length equals 20 residues. Germline V gene sequence: CDR1 MDHEN, CDR2 SYDVKM. Trimming at V came to 1 base and at J to 0 bases, leaving 16 bases not matched to a gene. The CDR3 DNA follows: TGTGCCAGCAGTTTATTCGGGGGAGTTGGACAGGGCAGGGCTAACTATGGCTACACCTTC. Protein product: CASSLFGGVGQGRANYGYTF.

This clone was seen once. The rearrangement links TRBV5-1 to TRBJ2-3; D remains ambiguous. CDR1 is SGHRS, CDR2 YFSETQ, per germline. V dropped 2 bases and J dropped 4 bases, with 8 bases sitting between them. CDR3 length: 13 residues. The CDR3 DNA reads as TGCGCCAGCAGCTTTGAACTCGCAGATACGCAGTATTTT. Translation gives CASSFELADTQYF.

The genes are TRBV5-1 and TRBJ2-3; maybe TRBD1 (5 bases). The CDR3 runs to 16 residues. V dropped 2 bases and J dropped 0 bases, with 13 bases sitting between them. From germline, CDR1 is SGHRS and CDR2 YFSETQ. The CDR3 loop is CASSFSIPGSTDTQYF. CDR3 coding DNA: TGCGCCAGCAGCTTTAGCATTCCAGGGAGCACAGATACGCAGTATTTT. Full variable domain (rest looked up from reference TRBV5-1 and TRBJ2-3): KAGVTQTPRYLIKTRGQQVTLSCSPISGHRSVSWYQQTPGQGLQFLFEYFSETQRNKGNFPGRFSGRQFSNSRSEMNVSTLELGDSALYLCASSFSIPGSTDTQYFGPGTRLTVL.

The rearrangement uses TRBV6-5 and TRBJ1-1; 8 nucleotides align to TRBD1. J gave up 5 bases and V 6 bases, and 5 bases lay outside the gene matches. Germline-derived CDR1 and CDR2 are MNHEY and SVGAGI. This CDR3 has 13 amino acids. CDR3 bases: TGTGCCAGCAGGGACAGGGATTGGACTGAAGCTTTCTTT. Protein sequence: CASRDRDWTEAFF.

The genes are TRBV27 and TRBJ2-1; TRBD2 matches at 11 bases. Trimming cost V 4 bases and J 4 bases; bases outside gene matches: 12. This CDR3 contains 18 residues. Germline V lookup: CDR1 MNHEY, CDR2 SMNVEV (reference sequence). CDR3 protein: CASSSNPTSGGSYNEQFF. The CDR3 DNA sequence: TGTGCCAGCAGTTCAAATCCTACTAGCGGGGGTAGTTACAATGAGCAGTTCTTC.